The entry below describes one T cell receptor beta chain. The target of this receptor is not known. No base qualities exist here, and no much larger clone lies one base off it. In total, about 650 healthy bone marrow donors made up the cohort. All cohort members were sampled while nominally healthy, although unrecorded immune exposures were likely present. The donor tested CMV seronegative, placing the donor among the 350 to 400 seronegative members of the cohort. A peripheral blood sample was provided by each donor, and peripheral blood mononuclear cells were used for TCR beta sequencing. Genomic DNA extraction from the blood cell samples was performed with the Qiagen DNeasy Blood Extraction Kit. Receptor amplification or capture employed the immunoSEQ multiplex PCR assay. The multiplex PCR relied on a mix of 60 forward primers for TCR Vbeta segments and 13 reverse primers for TCR Jbeta segments. A multiplex PCR assay on genomic DNA amplified the CDR3 region of rearranged TCR beta genes. The Illumina HiSeq System was used to sequence the amplified TCR beta libraries as 87-base-pair reads. The study's processing was this. A later analysis tallied roughly 80 million unique TCR beta chains across the 650 to 750 repertoires, and approximately 9.9 million of those chains were shared by two or more donors. To remove PCR and sequencing errors, raw reads were error-corrected and collapsed into unique sequences using a nearest-neighbor algorithm that merged closely related sequences. V, D and J gene segments were assigned by aligning CDR3 sequences to IMGT reference sequences. For a sequence to be retained, at least a six-nucleotide match to both a V gene segment and a J gene segment was required. Rearrangements were classified as productive when the CDR3 lacked stop codons and remained in frame with V and J, and all other rearrangements were classified as non-productive. Following IMGT convention, CDR3 was defined as the stretch from the second conserved V-encoded cysteine to the conserved J-encoded phenylalanine. The earlier analysis of about 640 of the donors excluded any sequence lacking an unambiguous match to a single V gene segment. In an earlier analysis of 587 of the donors, a V segment was called functional when productive rearrangements were above 56.7%, and segregating when the standard deviation between donors exceeded 5%. A statistical classification framework was built to diagnose cytomegalovirus status from the catalog of TCR beta chain sequences. In a later analysis, TCR nucleotide sequences were compared against IMGT/GENE-DB human TR gene sequences so that V and J genes could be assigned. In a later analysis, CDR3 sequences and most-parsimonious VDJ recombination scenarios were assigned using the TCRdist pipeline. In a later analysis, each TCR beta chain was defined by its CDR3 amino acid sequence together with its V-gene family, and reads lacking a unique V-gene family were excluded. To address suspected cross-contamination and a sequencing artifact, a later analysis removed over 500 highly shared, low-generation-probability nucleotide sequences. In a later analysis, a clonal expansion index for each public chain was calculated from normalized within-repertoire ranks of inferred template counts. A later analysis computed generation probabilities with a VDJ recombination model fitted to out-of-frame rearrangements, and checked the results against IGoR. A later analysis scored TCR-TCR, TCR-HLA and TCR-CMV co-occurrence with hypergeometric tests, applying a repertoire-size bias correction to TCR pairs. To estimate false discovery rates, a later analysis permuted the HLA or CMV assignments 20 times. In a later analysis, co-occurring TCRs were grouped using DBSCAN, and TCRdist sequence similarity was added for clustering within HLA-allele-positive subsets. For co-occurrence clustering, repertoires with fewer than 30,000 or more than 120,000 public chains were excluded, along with roughly 5 repertoires with anomalous nucleotide sharing. In TCRdb, the immuneACCESS table is reduced to in-frame sequences with V and J assigned. These tables do not hold every clone; where another copy was compared, an unresolved V gene accounts for under half, and the others remain unexplained. The V and J calls and clone size are taken from that table; D and trimming were inferred from the DNA. The table for this sample lists roughly 170,000 clones; roughly four fifths of them were counted only once. The biggest ten clones account for over 2.5% of the sample.

This entry belongs to a study of cytomegalovirus exposure and HLA in healthy donors (dated by TCRdb to 2015 to 2018). Notes on the research overall: An earlier analysis of roughly 500 of the donors reported approximately 290 Gb of sequence data and some 100 million unique TCR beta sequences from 150 million to 200 million T cells. An early release that covered about 600 HLA-typed donors contained approximately 300 gigabases of sequencing data and tens of millions of unique TCR sequences. Of the roughly 400 genotyped donors, 65% to 90% were placed in the genetic ancestry cluster associated with self-reported Caucasian donors. The study aimed to test whether signatures of past pathogen exposure could be identified by cataloging public T cell receptors. The study profiled the T cell repertoires of more than 500 subjects by immunosequencing and related them to cytomegalovirus serostatus. Besides the first cohort of approximately 710 subjects, a separate validation cohort made up of 95 to 150 different subjects was used. To predict cytomegalovirus infection status, the study brought together high-throughput TCR immunosequencing, statistical association of individual TCRs with disease status, and machine learning. To study patterns of TCR occurrence, a later analysis re-analyzed previously published TCR beta repertoires from several hundred donors and added high-resolution HLA genotyping. Rather than using new phenotypic data, the later analysis identified candidate immune exposures from TCR beta sequences and from how often those sequences occurred across donors. An earlier analysis of around 580 of the donors used high-throughput TCR beta sequencing to judge whether each TCR beta V gene segment behaved as functional or pseudogenic. Alongside the repertoire data, information on donor age, sex, ethnicity and CMV serostatus was compiled. Genome-wide SNP genotypes for about three fifths of the roughly 670 donors were used in a later genetic analysis, which treated that subset as a discovery cohort. All discovery cohort repertoires had been generated using a single sequencing platform. Class I and class II HLA loci were covered by the typing at four-digit resolution. Typing coverage varied by locus: about 620-630 donors for A, B, C, DRB1 and DQB1; roughly 520 for DQA1; 606 for DPA1; fewer than 480 for DPB1. Roughly five DR-DQ haplotypes were handled as single units for association and clustering, since linkage in the cohort was strong. Among a few hundred genotyped donors of the cohort, an average of roughly 240,000 unique TCR beta nucleotide sequences were sequenced per donor, roughly 20% of them non-productive.

There are 15 amino acids in the CDR3, from cysteine to phenylalanine inclusive. Only CDR3 DNA remains: 45 bases, in frame from the first base. At the junction V is shortened by 4 bases and J by 1 base; bases outside the gene matches: 3. Looking up the germline V gene yields CDR1 MNHNS and CDR2 SASEGT. On the study overall, not on this receptor specifically: While some public TCRs were present in many individuals, most TCR sequences turned up only very rarely across donors. In vitro tests confirmed that a few of the cytomegalovirus-associated TCR beta chains recognize cytomegalovirus antigens. In an earlier analysis of around 600 of the donors, most TCR beta V segments appeared in productive rearrangements about 87% or about 30% of the time, broadly matching IMGT annotations. HLA typing was unavailable for some donors at each locus, so association tests used only the typed subset. The classifier was reported to diagnose cytomegalovirus status with high specificity and sensitivity in both the original and validation cohorts. The study listed 164 TCR beta chains as associated with cytomegalovirus. Only TCR beta chains were sequenced in this cohort, and the absence of alpha or paired-chain data limited detectable features. The only immune exposure information available for the cohort was CMV serostatus. The sequencing pipeline was judged likely to have produced a cluster of highly shared sequence variants as a technical artifact. Linkage disequilibrium might explain the correlated functional status among segregating V segments, but an unknown experimental factor could not be excluded. In a later analysis, TCR association rates were found to vary across HLA loci, with the most associated TCRs seen for DRB1 alleles and the fewest for HLA-C alleles. A further reported finding was that TCR beta sequences accurately predicted the HLA-A and HLA-B alleles for most subjects in the first cohort. A later analysis reported that several top co-occurrence clusters appeared linked to parvovirus B19, influenza, CMV and Epstein-Barr virus. Sequencing depth was assumed to be roughly uniform across donors in the presence/absence analyses, though that assumption may not hold. Some 15 rarely observed V segments, including chromosome 9 orphons, were excluded from the earlier analysis of a few hundred of the donors because counts were too low. A later genetic analysis reported fewer N-insertions in productive TCRs among donors in an Asian-associated ancestry cluster than the approximately 700-donor mean. Assigning TCR associations to individual alleles was difficult when HLA alleles, especially DR and DQ, strongly co-occurred. According to the authors, the approach could potentially be generalized to other disease states and immunological phenotypes. Because the 87-base-pair reads could not distinguish some IMGT-functional V segments, including TRBV6-2 and TRBV6-3, those segments were excluded. Compared with equally common non-associated chains, HLA-associated TCR beta chains in a later analysis were more clonally expanded and had lower generation probabilities. According to a later analysis, most CMV-associated TCR beta chains appeared to be HLA-restricted, and the HLA associations seemed to be driven largely by CMV exposure. In a later analysis, more than 15,000 TCR beta sequences were associated with specific HLA alleles at a false discovery rate of 0.05. An association between a missense DCLRE1C variant and V-gene and J-gene trimming of TCR beta chains was found in a later genetic analysis and replicated in an independent cohort.

The chain is assembled from TRBV6-1 and TRBJ2-7; 11 bases in between match TRBD2. The sequence was collected from a female donor in good health and CMV-seronegative. The sequenced sample consisted of PBMCs. The nucleotide sequence reads as follows: TGTGCCAGCAGTGTAAGACTAGCGGGGTCCTACGAGCAGTACTTC. This is translated as CASSVRLAGSYEQYF.